The clone carrying this TCR beta chain has a handful of counts. The antigen is undetermined. These data belong to a study of long-term antiretroviral therapy in people with HIV. About the study: Samples collected earliest predate the 2015 immediate-ART recommendation by about a decade. Study results and limitations: With ART, diversity went up but was still lower than in transplant donor controls.

Running of the v3.0 immunoSEQ assay took place at survey level. Assay: immunoSEQ multiplex PCR; the TCRdb copy retains only in-frame clones and omits some. The data hold 30,000 to 40,000 clones, with roughly four fifths observed a single time. Looked up from germline, CDR1 is MNHNY and CDR2 is SVGAGI (reference sequence). Trimming took off 2 bases at V and 5 bases at J, with 18 bases between the two ends. The CDR3 contains 16 residues. The source of this sequence is a man between 18 and 29 years old with HIV. The chain joins TRBV6-6 to TRBJ1-2; a possible D gene is TRBD1 (6 bases). Sample: unsorted PBMCs, taken 1 year after starting antiretroviral therapy. CDR3 sequence: CASSYRGGDSRYGYTF. DNA of the CDR3: TGTGCCAGCAGTTACAGGGGGGGTGACTCCCGATATGGCTACACCTTC.